Below are 5 T cell receptor beta chains sequenced from a single sample in a study of cytomegalovirus exposure and HLA in healthy donors. Clones were read by immunoSEQ multiplex PCR, and TCRdb kept only the in-frame ones, dropping some. The data show some 170,000 clones, with about 86% seen just once and roughly 1.3% held by the top ten. Sequencing input: PBMCs. These receptors were taken from a woman aged 30 to 39 in good health and CMV-seronegative.

V gene TRBV5-1 combines with J gene TRBJ2-3; possible D gene TRBD2, 6 bases. Germline CDR1 and CDR2: SGHRS and YFSETQ. The CDR3 consists of 16 residues. V lost 1 base and J 5 bases, leaving 17 bases between the germline ends. The DNA of the CDR3 is TGCGCCAGCAGCTTGTCCCCGGGACTTCTACAAGATACGCAGTATTTT. This codes for CASSLSPGLLQDTQYF.

The genes are TRBV4-1 and TRBJ2-5; weak D call: TRBD2 (6 bases). Trimming took 4 bases from V and 0 from J, leaving 9 bases between them. This CDR3 has 14 residues. From germline, CDR1 is MGHRA and CDR2 YSYEKL. CDR3 protein: CASSLGGYQETQYF. The CDR3 DNA sequence: TGCGCCAGCAGCCTGGGGGGTTACCAAGAGACCCAGTACTTC.

The chain is built from TRBV27 and TRBJ2-6; D might be TRBD1 (5 bases). V lost 8 bases to trimming and J lost 2 bases, with 19 bases between them. CDR3 size: 17 residues. CDR1 is MNHEY, CDR2 SMNVEV, per germline (reference sequence). CDR3 nucleotide sequence: TGTGCCAGCGGCCCAGGACCCAGGGAACCTGGGGCCAACGTCCTGACTTTC. Translating gives CASGPGPREPGANVLTF.

The chain links TRBV15 to TRBJ1-1; D is undetermined. The V end was cut by 2 bases, the J end by 5 bases, with 6 bases between. The germline gives CDR1 LNHNV, CDR2 YYDKDF (reference sequence). CDR3 size: 12 residues. The CDR3 region is CATSRTSTEAFF. The CDR3, as DNA: TGTGCCACCAGCAGAACTAGTACTGAAGCTTTCTTT.

This chain connects TRBV10-1 to TRBJ2-1; D uncertain. This CDR3 has 16 amino acids. Trimming took off 0 bases at V and 2 bases at J, with 11 bases between the two ends. The germline V gene encodes CDR1 WNHNN and CDR2 SYGVQD (reference sequence). CDR3: CASSESKAGPYNEQFF. The CDR3 bases are TGCGCCAGCAGTGAGTCGAAGGCAGGCCCCTACAATGAGCAGTTCTTC.